This note documents a single T cell receptor beta chain sequence. Germline V gene lookup returns CDR1 SQVTM and CDR2 ANQGSEA. V lost 4 bases and J lost 4, with 12 bases in between. The length of the CDR3 is 13 residues. The source of the sample is a study of blood T cell repertoires in COVID-19. Data came from immunoSEQ multiplex PCR; TCRdb stores just in-frame clones and leaves some out. The sample includes 55,000 to 90,000 clones, around nine tenths of them seen just once. V usage is TRBV29-1 and J usage is TRBJ2-3; D perhaps matches TRBD2 (6 bases). This receptor was identified in a human donor in a cohort sampled during active COVID-19. Sample: peripheral blood. CDR3 amino acids: CSVGGDFADTQYF. DNA of the CDR3: TGCAGCGTTGGGGGGGACTTTGCAGATACGCAGTATTTT.